One sample yielded the 22 T cell receptor beta chains listed below, sequenced in a study of T cell clonotyping in hematopoietic cell transplantation. TCRdb's table, derived via immunoSEQ multiplex PCR, lists solely in-frame clones and lacks some. The sample has some 40,000 clones; roughly 92% are singletons. Material for sequencing was peripheral blood mononuclear cells. The origin of the receptors is a woman in her fifties or sixties in good health. Some clones in this sample may be carry-over from other donors' samples.

This clone showed up just once. This chain uses TRBV7-3 with TRBJ2-2, with 8 bases aligning to TRBD2. Trimming at V came to 1 base and at J to 4 bases, leaving 2 bases not matched to a gene. The CDR3 loop spans 15 amino acids. In germline, CDR1 is SGHTA, CDR2 FQGTGA. The CDR3 region has the DNA TGTGCCAGCAGCTTAAACCTAGCGGGCACCGGGGAGCTGTTTTTT. As protein: CASSLNLAGTGELFF.

This rearrangement joins TRBV11-1 to TRBJ1-1; D call uncertain. Germline CDR1 SGHAT, CDR2 FQDESV (reference sequence). The CDR3 is 13 residues long. The V and J ends lost 2 bases and 5 bases respectively, with 9 bases between them. The CDR3 loop is CASSLLEGTEAFF. Written as DNA, the CDR3 is TGTGCCAGCAGCTTATTGGAGGGTACTGAAGCTTTCTTT.

The chain has TRBV27 and TRBJ1-5; 7 bases fit TRBD1. The CDR3 runs to 15 residues. Per the germline V gene, CDR1 is MNHEY and CDR2 is SMNVEV (reference sequence). V was pared by 1 base and J by 5 bases, with 5 bases of the junction left unmatched. CDR3 sequence reads: CASSLWAGGHQPQHF. The CDR3 coding sequence is TGTGCCAGCAGTTTATGGGCAGGGGGTCATCAGCCCCAGCATTTT.

CDR3 sequence reads: CASSPLAGGPYEQYF. The CDR3 DNA sequence: TGTGCCAGCAGCCCACTAGCGGGGGGACCCTACGAGCAGTACTTC. This chain joins TRBV7-8 and TRBJ2-7, with 12 bases aligning to TRBD2. Per the germline V gene, CDR1 is SGHVS and CDR2 is FQNEAQ. This CDR3 has 15 residues. The V gene end was trimmed by 5 bases and the J gene end by 2 bases; junction bases not matched to a gene: 4.

This chain connects TRBV5-1 to TRBJ2-3; 10 bases map to TRBD2. CDR3 length equals 19 residues. With V trimmed by 4 bases and J by 0 bases, 14 bases remained unmatched. Germline-derived CDR1 and CDR2 are SGHRS and YFSETQ. The CDR3, as DNA: TGCGCCAGCAGCCGAACCCGGCCTAGCGGGGGCACCAGCACAGATACGCAGTATTTT. Translated: CASSRTRPSGGTSTDTQYF.

CDR3 sequence: CASSYSPDQPQHF. The CDR3 DNA reads as TGTGCCAGCAGTTACTCTCCCGATCAGCCCCAGCATTTT. The rearrangement uses TRBV6-6 and TRBJ1-5; D unresolved. Trimming took off 0 bases at V and 5 bases at J, with 5 bases between the two ends. This CDR3 comprises 13 residues. Germline CDR1 and CDR2: MNHNY and SVGAGI (reference sequence).

CDR3 nucleotides: TGCAGTGCTCGCAGGGTGGATACGCAGTATTTT. Its translation: CSARRVDTQYF. The V gene is TRBV20-1, the J gene TRBJ2-3, with D perhaps TRBD1 (5 bases). This CDR3 is built from 11 residues. V was shortened by 5 bases and J by 6 bases, with 9 bases between the two germline ends. Germline assignment: CDR1 DFQATT and CDR2 SNEGSKA (reference sequence).

V usage is TRBV13 and J usage is TRBJ2-7, with TRBD1 identical over 7 bases. V was clipped by 5 bases and J by 4 bases; unmatched bases: 14. CDR3 size: 16 residues. The germline gives CDR1 PRHDT, CDR2 FYEKMQ (reference sequence). CDR3 sequence: CASSRELAGGSYEQYF. In nucleotides, the CDR3 is TGTGCCAGCAGCCGTGAATTAGCAGGGGGATCATACGAGCAGTACTTC.

V is TRBV4-1 and J is TRBJ1-1; no clear D. CDR3 size: 13 residues. Trimming removed 1 base from V and 3 bases from J, with 6 bases in between. Germline CDR1 reads MGHRA; CDR2 reads YSYEKL. In DNA form, the CDR3 reads TGCGCCAGCAGCCAAGGGCTTCACACTGAAGCTTTCTTT. Its translation: CASSQGLHTEAFF.

This chain joins TRBV2 and TRBJ1-1; D possibly corresponds to TRBD1 (5 bases). Germline V gene data show CDR1 as SNHLY and CDR2 as FYNNEI. This CDR3 contains 14 residues. V lost 6 bases and J lost 6, with 17 bases in between. The CDR3 sequence: CASSPLQGSPEAFF. In DNA, the CDR3 is TGTGCCAGCAGCCCGCTCCAGGGATCCCCTGAAGCTTTCTTT.

Sample share makes this clone medium-sized. This chain uses TRBV6-1 with TRBJ1-2; 7 bases are shared with TRBD1. CDR1 is MNHNS and CDR2 is SASEGT in the germline V gene. Trimming cost V 2 bases and J 8 bases; bases outside gene matches: 2. The length of the CDR3 is 12 residues. CDR3 amino acids: CASSEQGDGYTF. CDR3 nucleotides: TGTGCCAGCAGTGAACAGGGGGACGGCTACACCTTC.

This clone was counted once. This chain connects TRBV7-2 to TRBJ1-1, with no clear D. Germline V gene lookup returns CDR1 SGHTA and CDR2 FQGNSA. V shed 3 bases and J shed 4 bases, with 9 bases lying between them. The length of the CDR3 is 13 residues. Written as DNA, the CDR3 is TGTGCCAGCAGCTTGGACGGGGTCACTGAAGCTTTCTTT. Amino acid sequence: CASSLDGVTEAFF.

This rearrangement joins TRBV29-1 to TRBJ1-2; the match to TRBD1 covers 7 bases. The germline V gene encodes CDR1 SQVTM and CDR2 ANQGSEA. This CDR3 is 13 amino acids long. J gave up 5 bases and V 6 bases, and 9 bases lay outside the gene matches. This CDR3 reads CSVIRTGDYGYTF. The CDR3 DNA reads TGCAGCGTCATCCGGACAGGCGATTATGGCTACACCTTC.

This clone was seen only once. The chain recombines TRBV5-8 with TRBJ2-7; D unclear. CDR1 is SGHTS and CDR2 is YDEGEE in the germline V gene. Trimming removed 6 bases at V and 2 bases at J, with 9 bases between. The CDR3 consists of 12 residues. Here the CDR3 reads CASTPVTYEQYF. In nucleotides, the CDR3 is TGTGCCAGCACCCCCGTCACCTACGAGCAGTACTTC.

The rearrangement links TRBV4-1 to TRBJ2-1, with D maybe TRBD2 (5 bases). The V gene lost 7 bases and the J gene lost 4 bases, with 17 bases spanning the gap. The CDR3 loop spans 15 amino acids. CDR1 is MGHRA, CDR2 YSYEKL, per germline. CDR3 amino acids: CASKEDPGLYNEQFF. Here the CDR3 DNA reads TGCGCCAGCAAGGAGGACCCCGGGCTTTACAATGAGCAGTTCTTC.

The rearrangement links TRBV18 to TRBJ1-1, with 7 bases lining up with TRBD1. The CDR3 totals 13 residues. The germline gives CDR1 KGHSH, CDR2 LQKENI. Losses at the gene ends were 6 bases for V and 1 base for J; bases not matched to a gene: 2. This CDR3 reads CASSPGGNTEAFF. The CDR3 DNA sequence: TGTGCCAGCTCCCCAGGGGGGAACACTGAAGCTTTCTTT.

J is TRBJ2-1 and V is TRBV7-2, with TRBD2 matching 7 bases. CDR3 size: 14 residues. The germline CDR1 and CDR2 sequences are SGHTA and FQGNSA. V lost 5 bases, J lost 3 bases, and 4 bases stayed unmatched. Written as DNA, the CDR3 is TGTGCCAGCAGCCGCTCGGGGGGCTACAATGAGCAGTTCTTC. The encoded protein is CASSRSGGYNEQFF.

The rearrangement joins TRBV28 to TRBJ2-2; D not resolved. Germline V gene sequence: CDR1 MDHEN, CDR2 SYDVKM. Trimming removed 5 bases at V and 1 base at J, with 11 bases between. This CDR3 has 15 residues. This CDR3 reads CASSQTPRNTGELFF. The CDR3 region has the DNA TGTGCCAGCAGTCAGACACCCAGGAACACCGGGGAGCTGTTTTTT.

This chain connects TRBV27 to TRBJ1-3; no clear D. Germline values: CDR1 MNHEY, CDR2 SMNVEV (reference sequence). V lost 6 bases, J lost 2 bases, and 14 bases lay in between. The CDR3 spans 15 residues. The DNA for the CDR3 is TGTGCCAGCAGGGGAGAGGGTTCCCCTGGAAACACCATATATTTT. It specifies CASRGEGSPGNTIYF.

The V gene is TRBV7-9, the J gene TRBJ1-2, with 7 positions matching TRBD1. The CDR3 totals 14 residues. Germline CDR1 SEHNR, CDR2 FQNEAQ (reference sequence). V lost 1 base to trimming and J lost 4 bases; unmatched junction nucleotides: 3. The CDR3 nucleotides read TGTGCCAGCAGCTTAGACAGGGGCAGCTATGGCTACACCTTC. This encodes CASSLDRGSYGYTF.

This chain joins TRBV5-6 and TRBJ1-2; 10 nucleotides agree with TRBD1. Germline CDR1 is SGHDT and CDR2 is YYEEEE. V was clipped by 2 bases and J by 5 bases; unmatched bases: 9. The CDR3 is 16 residues long. The CDR3: CASSLDRGPNQYGYTF. CDR3 DNA sequence: TGTGCCAGCAGCTTAGACAGGGGGCCCAACCAATATGGCTACACCTTC. Using reference TRBV5-6 and TRBJ1-2 for the parts outside the CDR3, the full variable domain is DAGVTQSPTHLIKTRGQQVTLRCSPKSGHDTVSWYQQALGQGPQFIFQYYEEEERQRGNFPDRFSGHQFPNYSSELNVNALLLGDSALYLCASSLDRGPNQYGYTFGSGTRLTVV.

This chain uses TRBV18 with TRBJ1-1, with 8 bases matching TRBD1. Per germline, CDR1 KGHSH and CDR2 LQKENI. The V and J ends lost 3 bases and 4 bases, in that order; junction bases with no gene match: 4. The CDR3 has 14 residues. The CDR3 nucleotides are TGTGCCAGCTCACCTTATGGACAGGGCACTGAAGCTTTCTTT. Translated, it gives CASSPYGQGTEAFF.